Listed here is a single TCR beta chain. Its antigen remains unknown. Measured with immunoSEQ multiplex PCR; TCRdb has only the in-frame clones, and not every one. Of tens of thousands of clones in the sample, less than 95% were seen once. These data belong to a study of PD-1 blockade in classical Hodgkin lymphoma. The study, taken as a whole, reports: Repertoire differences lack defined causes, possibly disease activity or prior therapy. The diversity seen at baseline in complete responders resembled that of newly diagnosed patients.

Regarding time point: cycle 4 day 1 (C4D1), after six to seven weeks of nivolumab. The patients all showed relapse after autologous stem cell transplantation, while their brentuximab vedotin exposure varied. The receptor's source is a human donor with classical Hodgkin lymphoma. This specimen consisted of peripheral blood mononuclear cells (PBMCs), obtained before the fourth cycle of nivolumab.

The CDR3 bases are TGTGCCACCAGCACCGCGGGGGGAGCTCAGGAAGATACGCAGTATTTT. Translation: CATSTAGGAQEDTQYF. The chain joins TRBV15 to TRBJ2-3; 8 bases map to TRBD2. Germline V gene lookup returns CDR1 LNHNV and CDR2 YYDKDF (reference sequence). CDR3 size: 16 residues. Germline trimming cut 4 bases from V and 5 bases from J; bases unmatched to any gene: 11.